The sequence of this T cell receptor beta chain was determined in a study of shared T cell receptors in the human thymus. TCRdb's table, derived via immunoSEQ multiplex PCR, lists solely in-frame clones and lacks some. Of over 650,000 clones listed, roughly 86% are singletons. Only a few counts were recorded for this clone. Deletions cut 0 bases from V and 4 bases from J, with 11 bases between. The CDR3 has 15 amino acids. Germline values: CDR1 SGHKS, CDR2 YYEKEE (reference sequence). These records were also assigned to another study, of human thymus T cells. That source reports: Donor material was obtained from healthy Finnish infants undergoing corrective surgery for congenital heart defects. Resections removed during corrective heart surgery provided the thymus tissue used. Blood and thymic repertoires both appeared biased in V and J gene usage.

This receptor was taken from a boy under three years old with a congenital heart defect. The V call is TRBV5-5, the J call TRBJ2-1; D possibly corresponds to TRBD2 (5 bases). The sequencing sample was made of thymocytes. The CDR3 region is CASSLVDSAYNEQFF. CDR3 coding DNA: TGTGCCAGCAGCTTGGTGGATAGCGCGTACAATGAGCAGTTCTTC.